This T cell receptor (beta chain) emerged from a study of T cell responses to AZD1222 COVID-19 vaccine. The CDR3 is made up of 12 amino acids. Germline lookup yields CDR1 LNHNV and CDR2 YYDKDF (reference sequence). Trimming took off 5 bases at V and 4 bases at J, with 8 bases between the two ends. The study's findings and limits: Distributed over spike, vaccine-associated CD4 TCRs predominated at 160-218 and 743-854.

The count of this clone is one. Antigen: not known. Method: immunoSEQ multiplex PCR; TCRdb's copy keeps in-frame clones and lacks some. The sample yields approximately 74,000 clones, roughly 80% seen once. The sequencing used peripheral blood, collected on day 0 of AZD1222 vaccination. The clonotype was recovered from an adult in good health. The chain has TRBV15 and TRBJ1-2; D may be TRBD1 (6 bases). CDR3 sequence (DNA): TGTGCCACCAGCTCAGGGGTCTATGGCTACACCTTC. Translating it yields CATSSGVYGYTF.